This TCR beta chain was sequenced in a study of shared clonotypes between healthy human individuals. At the level of the study: Three plates each covered CD4 naive and memory; CD8 naive two, CD8 memory one.

Comments on this clone: The target antigen is unknown.

CDR1 SQVTM and CDR2 ANQGSEA come from the germline V gene. CDR3 length: 16 amino acids. Trimming removed 7 bases from V and 2 bases from J, with 23 bases in between. CD45RO-negative cells were positively selected for CCR7, leaving out terminally differentiated effector memory CD45RA+ cells. Assay: immunoSEQ multiplex PCR; the TCRdb copy retains only in-frame clones and omits some. This table holds millions of clones, 85% to 95% found once. Study conclusions and caveats: For naive CD4 cells, roughly 4.6% of clonotypes were shared across a handful of donors. Generally, naive subsets (rather than memory subsets) showed larger estimated richness.

The sample taken for sequencing was naive CD8+ T cells from PBMCs. The sequence was obtained from a young man in good health. Some clones in this sample may be carry-over from other donors' samples. The rearrangement uses TRBV29-1 and TRBJ2-5, with D possibly being TRBD1 (6 bases). The CDR3 loop reads CSAKEGRGGRQETQYF. The CDR3 DNA is TGCAGCGCCAAGGAAGGCAGGGGTGGACGGCAAGAGACCCAGTACTTC.